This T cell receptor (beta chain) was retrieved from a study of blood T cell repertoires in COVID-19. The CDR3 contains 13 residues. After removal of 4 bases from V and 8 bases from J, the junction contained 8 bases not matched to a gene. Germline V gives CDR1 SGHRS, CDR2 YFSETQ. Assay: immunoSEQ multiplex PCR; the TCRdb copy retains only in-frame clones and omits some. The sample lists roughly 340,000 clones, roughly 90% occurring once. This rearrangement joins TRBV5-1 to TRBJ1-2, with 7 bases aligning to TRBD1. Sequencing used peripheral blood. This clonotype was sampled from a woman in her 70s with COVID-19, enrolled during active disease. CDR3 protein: CASSVTGEYGYTF. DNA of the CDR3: TGCGCCAGCAGCGTAACAGGGGAGTACGGCTACACCTTC. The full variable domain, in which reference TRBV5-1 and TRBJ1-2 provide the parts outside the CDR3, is KAGVTQTPRYLIKTRGQQVTLSCSPISGHRSVSWYQQTPGQGLQFLFEYFSETQRNKGNFPGRFSGRQFSNSRSEMNVSTLELGDSALYLCASSVTGEYGYTFGSGTRLTVV.